The 19 T cell receptor beta chains given below trace back to one sample, sequenced in a study of shared clonotypes between healthy human individuals. Method: immunoSEQ multiplex PCR; TCRdb's copy keeps in-frame clones and lacks some. Altogether 2 million to 2.5 million clones are present, 90% to 96% being singletons, with the ten largest covering less than 0.15%. Sequencing was done on a sample of naive CD4+ T cells sorted from blood. Subset: CD45RA+ positively selected. The receptors shown here come from a man between 18 and 35 years old in good health.

CDR3 bases: TGTGCCAGCAGCTTGGGCCCGGAGTACAATGAGCAGTTCTTC. It specifies CASSLGPEYNEQFF. The V gene is TRBV5-4, the J gene TRBJ2-1; no reliable D call. The germline gives CDR1 SGHNT, CDR2 YYREEE (reference sequence). V was clipped by 0 bases and J by 4 bases, with 8 bases between them. The CDR3 runs 14 residues.

The genes are TRBV29-1 and TRBJ2-1; possibly TRBD1 for D (6 bases). Germline V CDR1 and CDR2: SQVTM, ANQGSEA. V was shortened by 3 bases and J by 4 bases, with 7 bases between the two germline ends. CDR3 size: 12 residues. Written as DNA, the CDR3 is TGCAGCGTTGATCAGGGGTACAATGAGCAGTTCTTC. Residues: CSVDQGYNEQFF.

This clone was recorded only once. The CDR3 sequence is CASSDGQGTETQYF. For the CDR3, the DNA is TGCGCCAGCAGCGATGGACAGGGCACGGAGACCCAGTACTTC. The rearrangement uses TRBV5-1 and TRBJ2-5, with 8 positions matching TRBD1. From germline, CDR1 is SGHRS and CDR2 YFSETQ. The length of the CDR3 is 14 residues. After removal of 4 bases from V and 5 bases from J, the junction contained 7 bases not matched to a gene. Variable domain in full (rest from reference TRBV5-1 and TRBJ2-5): KAGVTQTPRYLIKTRGQQVTLSCSPISGHRSVSWYQQTPGQGLQFLFEYFSETQRNKGNFPGRFSGRQFSNSRSEMNVSTLELGDSALYLCASSDGQGTETQYFGPGTRLLVL.

The chain links TRBV7-9 to TRBJ2-7, with 10 nucleotides matching TRBD2. After removal of 4 bases from V and 3 bases from J, the junction contained 6 bases not matched to a gene. This CDR3 is built from 15 residues. Germline CDR1 SEHNR, CDR2 FQNEAQ (reference sequence). The CDR3 spells CASSSSGTSDYEQYF. CDR3 nucleotides: TGTGCCAGCAGCTCCTCCGGGACTAGCGACTACGAGCAGTACTTC.

The V gene is TRBV2, the J gene TRBJ1-2; TRBD1 agrees at 8 bases. This CDR3 is built from 14 residues. V shed 7 bases, J shed 4 bases, and the junction held 8 bases outside the gene matches. The germline CDR1 and CDR2 sequences are SNHLY and FYNNEI. CDR3 bases: TGTGCCAGCAAGGACAGGGTAACGATCTATGGCTACACCTTC. Encoded protein: CASKDRVTIYGYTF.

This chain joins TRBV19 and TRBJ2-4; a possible D gene is TRBD1 (6 bases). Between the trimmed V and J ends, which lost 3 bases and 6 bases, there was a span of 9 bases. Germline V gene data show CDR1 as LNHDA and CDR2 as SQIVND (reference sequence). The CDR3 loop spans 13 amino acids. CDR3 sequence: CASSIKGVNIQYF. The DNA of the CDR3 is TGTGCCAGTAGTATCAAGGGGGTAAACATTCAGTACTTC.

This chain connects TRBV5-8 to TRBJ2-1; D unresolved. CDR1 and CDR2 (germline): SGHTS, YDEGEE. This CDR3 region has 16 residues. Between the trimmed V and J ends, which lost 0 bases and 4 bases, there was a span of 14 bases. The DNA for the CDR3 is TGTGCCAGCAGCTTGGTAGTGGCAAAGAATTACAATGAGCAGTTCTTC. It specifies CASSLVVAKNYNEQFF. The full variable domain, with the rest looked up from reference TRBV5-8 and TRBJ2-1, is EAGVTQSPTHLIKTRGQQATLRCSPISGHTSVYWYQQALGLGLQFLLWYDEGEERNRGNFPPRFSGRQFPNYSSELNVNALELEDSALYLCASSLVVAKNYNEQFFGPGTRLTVL.

The CDR3 DNA sequence: TGTGCCAGCAGCCACGCCCTGGGACAGCACACAGATACGCAGTATTTT. This codes for CASSHALGQHTDTQYF. This chain links TRBV28 with TRBJ2-3; TRBD1 agrees at 7 bases. There are 16 residues in the CDR3. J gave up 2 bases and V 6 bases, and 11 bases lay outside the gene matches. The germline CDR1 and CDR2 sequences are MDHEN and SYDVKM.

The CDR3 DNA sequence: TGTGCCAGCAGTGAAGTGGCCAGCGGGGGATACAATGAGCAGTTCTTC. The encoded protein is CASSEVASGGYNEQFF. The chain has TRBV6-1 and TRBJ2-1; 8 bases agree with TRBD2. V was clipped by 1 base and J by 4 bases; unmatched bases: 6. This CDR3 is built from 16 residues. Germline CDR1 MNHNS, CDR2 SASEGT.

The chain uses TRBV2 and TRBJ2-1, with 7 bases matching TRBD1. Germline values: CDR1 SNHLY, CDR2 FYNNEI. Losses at the gene ends were 3 bases for V and 7 bases for J; bases not matched to a gene: 3. The CDR3 totals 13 residues. The CDR3 DNA follows: TGTGCCAGCAGTGATCAGGGGGAGAATGAGCAGTTCTTC. Encoded protein: CASSDQGENEQFF.

Concerning this clone: Additional DNA sequences in this sample encode the identical CDR3. J is TRBJ1-4 and V is TRBV18, with unresolved D. Germline V gene sequence: CDR1 KGHSH, CDR2 LQKENI. The CDR3 is 14 residues long. V was cut by 3 bases and J by 3 bases, with 8 bases left in between. The CDR3 DNA reads as TGTGCCAGCTCACCGGGTCAGTCTAATGAAAAACTGTTTTTT. Translating gives CASSPGQSNEKLFF.

This sequence joins TRBV6-1 and TRBJ2-7, with 12 bases matching TRBD1. Germline trimming cut 3 bases from V and 4 bases from J; bases unmatched to any gene: 4. The CDR3 has 15 amino acids. The germline CDR1 and CDR2 sequences are MNHNS and SASEGT. CDR3 amino acids: CASSDPGQGAYEQYF. CDR3 bases: TGTGCCAGCAGTGACCCGGGACAGGGGGCTTACGAGCAGTACTTC.

This clone was counted a single time. This chain uses TRBV29-1 with TRBJ1-1; 9 bases are shared with TRBD1. J gave up 4 bases and V 4 bases, and 13 bases lay outside the gene matches. Germline values: CDR1 SQVTM, CDR2 ANQGSEA. The CDR3 has 16 residues. The CDR3 reads CSVAQGAVLRSTEAFF. As DNA, the CDR3 is TGCAGCGTTGCACAGGGGGCGGTTTTACGAAGCACTGAAGCTTTCTTT.

The chain is built from TRBV5-8 and TRBJ2-3, with a possible D match to TRBD1 (6 bases). The V and J ends lost 1 base and 1 base respectively, with 7 bases between them. Germline V gene data show CDR1 as SGHTS and CDR2 as YDEGEE. The CDR3 length is 14 residues. The CDR3 coding sequence is TGTGCCAGCAGCTTGCCAGGGGGCACAGATACGCAGTATTTT. Protein: CASSLPGGTDTQYF. The entire variable domain, with the rest obtained from reference TRBV5-8 and TRBJ2-3, is as follows: EAGVTQSPTHLIKTRGQQATLRCSPISGHTSVYWYQQALGLGLQFLLWYDEGEERNRGNFPPRFSGRQFPNYSSELNVNALELEDSALYLCASSLPGGTDTQYFGPGTRLTVL.

This chain joins TRBV11-2 and TRBJ2-6; D is possibly TRBD1 (6 bases). Between the trimmed V and J ends, which lost 5 bases and 0 bases, there was a span of 17 bases. The CDR3 spans 18 residues. In germline, CDR1 is SGHAT, CDR2 FQNNGV. The DNA for the CDR3 is TGTGCCAGCAGCGCCGATTCCGGGACACTCTCTGGGGCCAACGTCCTGACTTTC. Its protein is CASSADSGTLSGANVLTF.

This clone was detected a few times. The chain combines TRBV29-1 with TRBJ1-1; D is unclear. The CDR3 has 11 residues. Germline CDR1 SQVTM, CDR2 ANQGSEA. The V gene lost 0 bases and the J gene lost 10 bases, with 9 bases spanning the gap. The CDR3 region has the DNA TGCAGCGTTGAAGATAGGCACCGAGCTTTCTTT. Amino acid sequence: CSVEDRHRAFF.

V is TRBV14 and J is TRBJ2-7; TRBD2 matches at 8 bases. V lost 1 base, J lost 3 bases, and 5 bases stayed unmatched. The CDR3 runs to 15 residues. Looked up from germline, CDR1 is SGHDN and CDR2 is FVKESK. The CDR3 is CASSQASGSIYEQYF. The CDR3 bases are TGTGCCAGCAGCCAAGCTAGCGGGTCCATCTACGAGCAGTACTTC.

This rearrangement joins TRBV28 to TRBJ2-7, with D unclear. Trimming cost V 3 bases and J 2 bases, with 8 bases left between them. In germline, CDR1 is MDHEN, CDR2 SYDVKM. This CDR3 has 13 amino acids. The CDR3 DNA reads TGTGCCAGCAGTTTGGCGGTGACCTACGAGCAGTACTTC. Protein sequence: CASSLAVTYEQYF.

The J gene is TRBJ2-7, the V gene TRBV13; 14 bases agree with TRBD2. The CDR3 is made up of 19 amino acids. The germline gives CDR1 PRHDT, CDR2 FYEKMQ (reference sequence). After removal of 5 bases from V and 1 base from J, the junction contained 13 bases not matched to a gene. The CDR3 sequence: CASSLTTGLAGASSYEQYF. DNA of the CDR3: TGTGCCAGCAGCCTAACGACGGGACTAGCGGGAGCGTCGTCCTACGAGCAGTACTTC.